This entry describes one TCR beta chain. Its antigen remains undetermined. No qualities accompany the bases; no much larger clone lies one base away. The CDR3 numbers 13 residues from cysteine through phenylalanine. Of all the DNA, just the CDR3 is kept, 39 bases in frame from base 1. The germline V end is reduced by 7 bases and the J end by 1 base; junction bases left unmatched: 6. CDR1 and CDR2 are drawn from the germline V gene: SQVTM, ANQGSEA. The collaborating institutions used their own protocols to collect whole blood in K2EDTA tubes. For TCRbeta analysis, collaborators shipped samples as frozen whole blood, isolated PBMCs, or DNA extracted from either of those sample types. The immunoSEQ Assay, a bias-controlled multiplex PCR, was used to amplify TCRbeta CDR3 regions from genomic DNA. Under the source paper's analysis protocol: The number of nucleated cells in each sample was estimated by amplification of reference gene primers within the assay. To quantify the absolute abundance of each unique TCRbeta CDR3 rearrangement, sequence reads were collapsed and filtered. Productive Simpson clonality was computed per sample as the square root of Simpson's diversity index over productive rearrangements. TCRdb carries this immuneACCESS record with in-frame sequences only. Its versions omit some clonotypes, under half of them owing to an unresolved V gene in the studies checked, with the rest unexplained. V and J calls and clone size are those listed in that table; D and trimming were worked out from the DNA. The sample table contains about 120,000 clones; only one count was recorded for about 80% of them. The top ten hold roughly 7.1% of the sample.

The data stem from a study of blood T cell repertoires in COVID-19 (dated by TCRdb to the early 2020s). For the wider study: Collaborator samples came from the United States, Italy and Spain and covered acute and convalescent phases of COVID-19. The prospective study material was composed of cDNA or gDNA derived from T cells, B-cell-depleted T cells, or PBMCs. The dataset comprised deeply sampled blood TCRbeta repertoires from subjects exposed to, actively infected with, or recovered from COVID-19. The repertoires were released in a freely available public database meant as a resource for research on the immune response to SARS-CoV-2. The samples were drawn from the first 160 participants of the ongoing ImmuneRACE study and from 950 to 1,500 subjects provided by 6 global collaborators. The sample metadata nearly always contained a de-identified subject ID, COVID-19 status, age in years and sex. Where HLA class I and class II types were available, the types were taken from metadata supplied by the sample provider, not from assay-based typing.

What the research found in general, with its limitations: Clinical and demographic metadata were provided uncurated, with the amount varying by source and participant.

Sequenced material: peripheral blood. The receptor's source is a man aged 65-85 years with active or convalescent COVID-19. Recombination linked TRBV29-1 to TRBJ1-1; TRBD1 matches 7 bases in the middle. CDR3 loop: CSAPTGPNTEAFF. The nucleotide sequence is TGCAGCGCCCCGACAGGGCCGAACACTGAAGCTTTCTTT.